A single sample is the source of the 10 T cell receptor beta chains below, sequenced in a study of post-analysis software for immune sequencing data. General study findings and limits: In patients, TRBV5-6, TRBV5-1 and TRBV20-1 belonged to roughly five TRBV segments found more frequently than in controls.

The antigens for these receptors are not known. TCR beta cDNA libraries had unique molecular identifiers. TCRdb re-called the PCR reads with MiXCR, one entry per CDR3 protein. This sample carries around 400,000 distinct CDR3 sequences, less than 40% of them seen once, and the ten largest clones take roughly 13%. Sequencing was performed on blood. These receptors were taken from a girl under 18 with multiple sclerosis.

This sequence joins TRBV4-1 and TRBJ2-7, with TRBD2 matching over 12 bases. Trimming removed 3 bases from V and 7 bases from J; junction bases left unmatched: 13. This CDR3 has 17 amino acids. CDR1 is MGHRA, CDR2 YSYEKL, per germline. In DNA, the CDR3 is TGCGCCAGCAGCCAGCGACTAGCGGGGGACTACGGATCAGAGCAGTACTTC. As protein: CASSQRLAGDYGSEQYF.

This clonotype was seen a few times. The chain employs TRBV28 and TRBJ1-1; D ambiguous. The CDR3 runs 12 residues. V gave up 8 bases and J gave up 0 bases, with 7 bases separating them. The germline gives CDR1 MDHEN, CDR2 SYDVKM. CDR3 in amino acids: CASQDVNTEAFF. The CDR3, as DNA: TGTGCCAGCCAGGATGTGAACACTGAAGCTTTCTTT.

There are a few counts of this clonotype. The V gene is TRBV9, the J gene TRBJ2-5, with D perhaps TRBD2 (5 bases). Per the germline V gene, CDR1 is SGDLS and CDR2 is YYNGEE. The CDR3 contains 14 residues. V lost 0 bases, J lost 4 bases, and 10 bases lay in between. The DNA of the CDR3 is TGTGCCAGCAGCGTAGGGCGGGCCGGAGAGACCCAGTACTTC. It translates to CASSVGRAGETQYF.

The chain combines TRBV24-1 with TRBJ1-5, with D tentatively TRBD1 (5 bases). The V gene lost 3 bases and the J gene lost 9 bases, with 11 bases spanning the gap. Germline V lookup: CDR1 KGHDR, CDR2 SFDVKD. This CDR3 has 13 residues. CDR3 sequence reads: CATSDGASRPQHF. CDR3 bases: TGTGCCACCAGTGATGGGGCGTCCAGGCCCCAGCATTTT.

The J gene is TRBJ2-1, the V gene TRBV9; 9 nucleotides line up with TRBD2. Trimming at V came to 1 base and at J to 10 bases, leaving 9 bases not matched to a gene. CDR3 length equals 15 residues. CDR1 and CDR2 from the germline V gene are SGDLS and YYNGEE. The CDR3 coding sequence is TGTGCCAGCAGCGTATATGGCGATAGCGGGAGAGAGCAGTTCTTC. It encodes CASSVYGDSGREQFF.

This clonotype was seen more than once but under ten times. This rearrangement joins TRBV29-1 to TRBJ2-7; TRBD1 matches at 9 bases. The V gene end was trimmed by 0 bases and the J gene end by 0 bases; junction bases not matched to a gene: 3. Germline CDR1 is SQVTM and CDR2 is ANQGSEA. This CDR3 contains 15 residues. The CDR3 bases are TGCAGCGTTGAAGATGACAGGGGGAGCTCCTACGAGCAGTACTTC. It codes for CSVEDDRGSSYEQYF.

The table lists this clonotype with a few counts. The J gene is TRBJ2-1, the V gene TRBV28; 10 bases are a match to TRBD1. The germline CDR1 and CDR2 sequences are MDHEN and SYDVKM. This CDR3 is 15 amino acids long. V dropped 6 bases and J dropped 4; count of bases not matched to a gene: 6. The CDR3 nucleotides read TGTGCCAGCAGGGTCGGACAGGGGGGTTACAATGAGCAGTTCTTC. Translation: CASRVGQGGYNEQFF.

This rearrangement joins TRBV4-2 to TRBJ1-4, with TRBD1 identical over 10 bases. V was clipped by 0 bases and J by 6 bases; unmatched bases: 4. The CDR3 has 16 amino acids. Germline V gives CDR1 LGHNA, CDR2 YNFKEQ. The chain's CDR3 is CASSQDRQGADEKLFF. For the CDR3, the DNA is TGTGCCAGCAGCCAAGATCGACAGGGGGCGGATGAAAAACTGTTTTTT.

V is TRBV5-1 and J is TRBJ2-1; D remains ambiguous. The CDR3 covers 13 residues. Germline CDR1 reads SGHRS; CDR2 reads YFSETQ. V was trimmed by 5 bases and J by 8 bases, leaving 14 bases between them. The CDR3, as DNA: TGCGCCAGCAGTATTCGGGCCGGTGATGAGCAGTTCTTC. Encoded protein: CASSIRAGDEQFF.

This clonotype was counted only a few times. The chain carries TRBV28 and TRBJ1-1; no reliable D call. V was cut by 1 base and J by 11 bases, with 17 bases left in between. Germline V gene sequence: CDR1 MDHEN, CDR2 SYDVKM. The CDR3 extends over 14 amino acids. Here the CDR3 DNA reads TGTGCCAGCAGTTTATTTTCGGACCCTCCCAGCGCTTTCTTT. Translated, it gives CASSLFSDPPSAFF.